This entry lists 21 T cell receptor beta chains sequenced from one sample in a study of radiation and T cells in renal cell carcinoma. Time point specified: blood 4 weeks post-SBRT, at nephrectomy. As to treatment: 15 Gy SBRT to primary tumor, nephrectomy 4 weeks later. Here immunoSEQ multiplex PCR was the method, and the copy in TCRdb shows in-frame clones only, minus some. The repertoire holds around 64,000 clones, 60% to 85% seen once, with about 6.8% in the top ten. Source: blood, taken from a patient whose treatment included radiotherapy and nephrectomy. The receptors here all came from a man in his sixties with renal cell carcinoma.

The CDR3: CASSLASQGTEAFF. CDR3 nucleotide sequence: TGTGCCAGCAGCTTAGCGTCACAGGGCACTGAAGCTTTCTTT. This chain uses TRBV7-2 with TRBJ1-1; possibly TRBD1 for D (6 bases). There are 14 residues in the CDR3. V dropped 0 bases and J dropped 4 bases, with 9 bases sitting between them. Looked up from germline, CDR1 is SGHTA and CDR2 is FQGNSA.

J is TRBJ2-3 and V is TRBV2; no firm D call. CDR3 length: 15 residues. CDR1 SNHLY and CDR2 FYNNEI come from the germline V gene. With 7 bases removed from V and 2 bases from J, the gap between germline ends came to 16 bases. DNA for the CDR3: TGTGCCAGCAATTTTTTGGCAGGCGACACAGATACGCAGTATTTT. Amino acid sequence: CASNFLAGDTDTQYF.

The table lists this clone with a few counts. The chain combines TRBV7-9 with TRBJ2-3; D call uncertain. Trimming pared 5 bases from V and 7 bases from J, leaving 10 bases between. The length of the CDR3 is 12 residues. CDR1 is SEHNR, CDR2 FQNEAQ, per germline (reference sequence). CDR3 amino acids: CASSLGVNTQYF. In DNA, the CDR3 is TGTGCCAGCAGCCTTGGGGTTAATACGCAGTATTTT.

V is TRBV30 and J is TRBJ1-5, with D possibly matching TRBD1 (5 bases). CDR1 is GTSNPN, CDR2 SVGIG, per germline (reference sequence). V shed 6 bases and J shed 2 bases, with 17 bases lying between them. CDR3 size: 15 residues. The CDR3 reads CACTTGGSGNQPQHF. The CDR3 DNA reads TGTGCCTGTACCACCGGGGGGAGCGGCAATCAGCCCCAGCATTTT.

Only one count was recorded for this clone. The CDR3 DNA reads TGTGCCAGCAGCGTAGATGTAGCGGCGAACACCGGGGAGCTGTTTTTT. Its protein product is CASSVDVAANTGELFF. The J gene is TRBJ2-2, the V gene TRBV9; D possibly corresponds to TRBD2 (6 bases). This CDR3 is 16 amino acids long. Germline lookup yields CDR1 SGDLS and CDR2 YYNGEE. Deletions cut 0 bases from V and 0 bases from J, with 9 bases between.

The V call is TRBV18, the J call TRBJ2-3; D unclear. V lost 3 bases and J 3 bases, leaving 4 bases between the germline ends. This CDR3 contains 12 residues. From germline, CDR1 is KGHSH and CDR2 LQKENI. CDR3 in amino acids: CASSPDTDTQYF. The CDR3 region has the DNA TGTGCCAGCTCACCGGATACAGATACGCAGTATTTT.

CDR3 DNA: TGTGCCAGCAGCGAGAGGACAGGGATGGGGGAGCTGTTTTTT. Translating gives CASSERTGMGELFF. The chain is built from TRBV9 and TRBJ2-2; 8 bases fit TRBD1. The CDR3 length is 14 residues. The V and J ends lost 3 bases and 8 bases, in that order; junction bases with no gene match: 6. Per the germline V gene, CDR1 is SGDLS and CDR2 is YYNGEE.

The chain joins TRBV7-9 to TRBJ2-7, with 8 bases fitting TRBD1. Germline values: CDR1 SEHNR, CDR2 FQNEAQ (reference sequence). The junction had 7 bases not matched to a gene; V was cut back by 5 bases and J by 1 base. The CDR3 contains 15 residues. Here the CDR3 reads CASSREGTGSYEQYF. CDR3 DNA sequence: TGTGCCAGCAGCAGAGAAGGGACAGGATCCTACGAGCAGTACTTC.

CDR3 in DNA: TGTGCCAGCAGAACAGGGCTCGCCCCAGAGACCCAGTACTTC. Its translation: CASRTGLAPETQYF. V is TRBV6-5 and J is TRBJ2-5; D is possibly TRBD1 (6 bases). The CDR3 spans 14 residues. V was clipped by 6 bases and J by 4 bases, with 15 bases between them. Germline CDR1 is MNHEY and CDR2 is SVGAGI.

This chain's CDR3 is CASSVGVIQETQYF. As DNA, the CDR3 is TGTGCCAGCAGCGTAGGGGTCATACAAGAGACCCAGTACTTC. The rearrangement links TRBV9 to TRBJ2-5; D ambiguous. The CDR3 runs to 14 residues. The germline gives CDR1 SGDLS, CDR2 YYNGEE. Deletions cut 0 bases from V and 2 bases from J, with 8 bases between. Supplemented by reference TRBV9 and TRBJ2-5, the full variable domain reads DSGVTQTPKHLITATGQRVTLRCSPRSGDLSVYWYQQSLDQGLQFLIQYYNGEERAKGNILERFSAQQFPDLHSELNLSSLELGDSALYFCASSVGVIQETQYFGPGTRLLVL.

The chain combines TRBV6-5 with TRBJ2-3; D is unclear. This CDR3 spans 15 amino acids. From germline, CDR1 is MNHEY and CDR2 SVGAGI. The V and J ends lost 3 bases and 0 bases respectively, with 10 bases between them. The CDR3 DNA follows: TGTGCCAGCAGTTATAAAACACCGAGCACAGATACGCAGTATTTT. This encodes CASSYKTPSTDTQYF.

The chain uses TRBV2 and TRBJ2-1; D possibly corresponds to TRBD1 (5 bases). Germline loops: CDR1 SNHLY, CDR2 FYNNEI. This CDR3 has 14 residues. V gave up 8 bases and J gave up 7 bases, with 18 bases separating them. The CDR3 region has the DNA TGTGCCAGCGTACTGGGCTCTGCAGGGAATGAGCAGTTCTTC. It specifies CASVLGSAGNEQFF. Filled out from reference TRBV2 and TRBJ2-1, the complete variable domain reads EPEVTQTPSHQVTQMGQEVILRCVPISNHLYFYWYRQILGQKVEFLVSFYNNEISEKSEIFDDQFSVERPDGSNFTLKIRSTKLEDSAMYFCASVLGSAGNEQFFGPGTRLTVL.

CDR3 protein: CASLTDWGGNTEAFF. Here the CDR3 DNA reads TGTGCCAGTCTTACTGATTGGGGTGGGAACACTGAAGCTTTCTTT. This chain links TRBV6-5 with TRBJ1-1; D is unclear. The V and J ends lost 9 bases and 1 base respectively, with 18 bases between them. Germline loops: CDR1 MNHEY, CDR2 SVGAGI. This CDR3 is 15 amino acids long.

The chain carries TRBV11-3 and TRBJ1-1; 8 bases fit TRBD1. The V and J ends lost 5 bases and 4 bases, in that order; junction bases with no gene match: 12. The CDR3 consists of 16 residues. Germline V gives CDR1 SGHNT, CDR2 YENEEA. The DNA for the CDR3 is TGTGCCAGCAGCCCTGATGGTAGACAGGGGATCACTGAAGCTTTCTTT. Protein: CASSPDGRQGITEAFF.

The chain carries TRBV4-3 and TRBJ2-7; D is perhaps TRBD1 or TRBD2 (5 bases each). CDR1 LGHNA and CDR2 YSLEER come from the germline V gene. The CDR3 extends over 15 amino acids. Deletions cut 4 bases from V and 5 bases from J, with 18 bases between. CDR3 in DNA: TGCGCCAGCAGCCTTTTTAGGGACGGGACCGACGAGCAGTACTTC. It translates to CASSLFRDGTDEQYF.

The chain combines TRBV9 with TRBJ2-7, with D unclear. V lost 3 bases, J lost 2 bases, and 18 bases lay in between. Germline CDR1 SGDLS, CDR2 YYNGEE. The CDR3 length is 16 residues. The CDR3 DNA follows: TGTGCCAGCAGCGCCTACAGCCAAGACGCTGCCTACGAGCAGTACGTC. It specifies CASSAYSQDAAYEQYV.

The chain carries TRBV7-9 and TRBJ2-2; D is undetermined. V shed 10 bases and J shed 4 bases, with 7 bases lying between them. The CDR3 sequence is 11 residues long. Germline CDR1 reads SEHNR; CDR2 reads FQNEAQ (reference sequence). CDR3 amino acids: CATTFTGELFF. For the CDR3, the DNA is TGTGCCACCACCTTCACCGGGGAGCTGTTTTTT.

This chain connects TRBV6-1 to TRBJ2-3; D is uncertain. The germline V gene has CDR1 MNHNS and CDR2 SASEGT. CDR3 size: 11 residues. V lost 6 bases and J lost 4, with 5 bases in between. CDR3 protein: CASSPADTQYF. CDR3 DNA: TGTGCCAGCAGCCCAGCAGATACGCAGTATTTT.

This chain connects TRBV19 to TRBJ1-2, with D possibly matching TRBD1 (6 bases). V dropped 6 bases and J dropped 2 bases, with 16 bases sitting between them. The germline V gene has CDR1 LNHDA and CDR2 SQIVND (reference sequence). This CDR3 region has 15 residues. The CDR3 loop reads CASRGDDRLNYGYTF. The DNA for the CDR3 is TGTGCCAGTAGGGGGGATGACAGGCTAAACTATGGCTACACCTTC. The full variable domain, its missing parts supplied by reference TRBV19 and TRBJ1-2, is DGGITQSPKYLFRKEGQNVTLSCEQNLNHDAMYWYRQDPGQGLRLIYYSQIVNDFQKGDIAEGYSVSREKKESFPLTVTSAQKNPTAFYLCASRGDDRLNYGYTFGSGTRLTVV.

CDR3 in amino acids: CASSFYTRGEQFF. The CDR3 DNA sequence: TGTGCCAGCAGCTTCTACACACGAGGTGAGCAGTTCTTC. V and J are TRBV7-9 and TRBJ2-1, with no clear D. Germline values: CDR1 SEHNR, CDR2 FQNEAQ (reference sequence). Trimming took 3 bases from V and 9 from J, leaving 12 bases between them. The CDR3 extends over 13 amino acids.

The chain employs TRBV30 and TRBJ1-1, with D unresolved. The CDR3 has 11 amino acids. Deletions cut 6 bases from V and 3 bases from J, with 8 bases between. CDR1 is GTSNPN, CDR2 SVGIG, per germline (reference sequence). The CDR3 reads CACARDTEAFF. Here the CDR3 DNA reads TGTGCCTGCGCCCGGGACACTGAAGCTTTCTTT.